In this sample, the clone carrying this T cell receptor beta chain turned up once. Its antigen is not known. Those patients with uncontrolled infection, other autoimmune disease, pregnancy or lactation were excluded. Clinical symptoms, serum thyroxine and TRAb, thyroid ultrasound and orbital computed tomography were used for the diagnoses. Trimming took 3 bases from V and 4 from J, leaving 10 bases between them. The CDR3 totals 14 residues. This sample was included in a study of T cells in Graves' hyperthyroidism and ophthalmopathy. Study information: Any treatment followed the collection of peripheral blood at initial diagnosis.

The investigators amplified TCR beta CDR3 regions from RNA transcripts. Initially, a first-round RT-PCR of the TCR CDR3 employed the HTBI primer set. Via MiXCR, TCRdb re-called the multiplex PCR reads, giving one row per CDR3 protein. The sample consists of over 400,000 distinct CDR3 sequences, 14% to 15% of them appearing once. Study results and caveats: The majority of expanded thyroid clonotypes above 0.001 also appeared in blood.

Specimen: blood. This sequence joins TRBV12-3 or TRBV12-4 and TRBJ1-5, with a weak D call TRBD1 (5 bases). The receptor comes from a man younger than 35 with Graves' ophthalmopathy. CDR3 amino acids: CASSLVGENQPQHF. For the CDR3, the DNA is TGTGCCAGCAGTTTGGTAGGGGAAAATCAGCCCCAGCATTTT.